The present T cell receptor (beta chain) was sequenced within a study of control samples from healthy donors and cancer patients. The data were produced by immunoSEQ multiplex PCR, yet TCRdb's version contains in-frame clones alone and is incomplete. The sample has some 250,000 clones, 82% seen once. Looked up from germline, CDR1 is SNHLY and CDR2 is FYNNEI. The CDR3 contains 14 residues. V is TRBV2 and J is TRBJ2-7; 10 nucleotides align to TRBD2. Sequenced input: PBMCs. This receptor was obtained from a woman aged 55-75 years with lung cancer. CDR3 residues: CGGIGLADVYEQYF. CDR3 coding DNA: TGTGGGGGGATCGGACTAGCGGATGTTTACGAGCAGTACTTC.